These 13 T cell receptor beta chains were sequenced from one sample in a study of blood T cell repertoires in COVID-19. Method: immunoSEQ multiplex PCR; TCRdb's copy keeps in-frame clones and lacks some. The repertoire holds about 120,000 clones, with 80% to 90% as singletons. The sequencing input was peripheral blood. The receptors stem from a woman aged 50 to 60 with acute or convalescent COVID-19.

The chain couples TRBV30 to TRBJ1-2, with TRBD1 identical over 10 bases. V trimming: 2 bases; J trimming: 8 bases; junction bases outside the gene matches: 8. The germline V gene encodes CDR1 GTSNPN and CDR2 SVGIG (reference sequence). This CDR3 is 14 amino acids long. CDR3 sequence (DNA): TGTGCCTGGAGTCGACAGGGGGCGTTTGAAGGCTACACCTTC. It encodes CAWSRQGAFEGYTF.

The chain carries TRBV5-1 and TRBJ1-1; D gene uncertain. Germline CDR1 SGHRS, CDR2 YFSETQ. The CDR3 runs 14 residues. Deletions cut 0 bases from V and 7 bases from J, with 13 bases between. DNA for the CDR3: TGCGCCAGCAGCTTGGAATGGGCAGGAAGTGAAGCTTTCTTT. Its protein product is CASSLEWAGSEAFF.

The chain has TRBV6-5 and TRBJ2-7, with a possible D match to TRBD2 (6 bases). Germline V CDR1 and CDR2: MNHEY, SVGAGI. V was trimmed by 2 bases and J by 7 bases, leaving 6 bases between them. The length of the CDR3 is 11 residues. The CDR3 reads CASSYGREQYF. The DNA for the CDR3 is TGTGCCAGCAGTTACGGGAGGGAGCAGTACTTC.

This chain joins TRBV6-5 and TRBJ2-5, with 10 bases matching TRBD1. The CDR3 is 14 residues long. Germline V CDR1 and CDR2: MNHEY, SVGAGI. Germline trimming cut 7 bases from V and 3 bases from J; bases unmatched to any gene: 5. CDR3 loop: CASTPGTGEETQYF. CDR3 DNA: TGTGCCAGCACCCCGGGGACAGGGGAAGAGACCCAGTACTTC.

This clone was picked up one time. The CDR3: CASSGAVLAGSGTGELFF. In nucleotides, the CDR3 is TGTGCCAGTAGTGGGGCTGTCCTAGCGGGATCCGGCACCGGGGAGCTGTTTTTT. J is TRBJ2-2 and V is TRBV19; 9 positions match TRBD2. J gave up 4 bases and V 5 bases, and 14 bases lay outside the gene matches. Germline lookup yields CDR1 LNHDA and CDR2 SQIVND (reference sequence). The CDR3 runs 18 residues.

The V gene is TRBV19, the J gene TRBJ2-6; the D gene is possibly TRBD2 (6 bases). Trimming removed 5 bases at V and 0 bases at J, with 20 bases between. The CDR3 has 19 amino acids. Germline lookup yields CDR1 LNHDA and CDR2 SQIVND (reference sequence). CDR3 sequence: CASSPIAGIALSGANVLTF. The CDR3 DNA reads TGTGCCAGTAGTCCTATCGCGGGAATTGCCCTCTCTGGGGCCAACGTCCTGACTTTC.

J is TRBJ1-4 and V is TRBV15; 7 bases align to TRBD1. CDR3 length equals 14 residues. Germline-derived CDR1 and CDR2 are LNHNV and YYDKDF (reference sequence). V lost 4 bases to trimming and J lost 8 bases; unmatched junction nucleotides: 7. CDR3 sequence reads: CATSNLGGGEKLFF. CDR3 coding DNA: TGTGCCACCAGCAACCTAGGGGGCGGGGAAAAACTGTTTTTT.

Here the CDR3 DNA reads TGCGCCAGCACACCCACCACAGGTCTTCAGCCCCAGCATTTT. Protein: CASTPTTGLQPQHF. The chain couples TRBV10-2 to TRBJ1-5; a possible D gene is TRBD1 (5 bases). The CDR3 is made up of 14 amino acids. Looked up from germline, CDR1 is WSHSY and CDR2 is SAAADI. The V end was cut by 7 bases, the J end by 6 bases, with 16 bases between.

Only a few counts were recorded for this clone. The chain uses TRBV19 and TRBJ1-1; TRBD1 might be the D (5 bases). Trimming pared 5 bases from V and 2 bases from J, leaving 18 bases between. Germline CDR1 is LNHDA and CDR2 is SQIVND (reference sequence). This CDR3 contains 16 residues. The CDR3 coding sequence is TGTGCCAGTAGTGCTCCCTACAGGATAGTTAACACTGAAGCTTTCTTT. It encodes CASSAPYRIVNTEAFF.

The gene calls are TRBV24-1 and TRBJ1-5; D may be TRBD1 (5 bases). V lost 8 bases, J lost 6 bases, and 10 bases lay in between. The CDR3 covers 12 residues. Germline V lookup: CDR1 KGHDR, CDR2 SFDVKD. Written as DNA, the CDR3 is TGTGCCACCACTAGTAGGGGTCAGCCCCAGCATTTT. Residues: CATTSRGQPQHF.

V is TRBV7-3 and J is TRBJ2-7; possibly TRBD2 for D (6 bases). Looked up from germline, CDR1 is SGHTA and CDR2 is FQGTGA. The CDR3 covers 16 residues. V lost 2 bases and J 4 bases, leaving 18 bases between the germline ends. The CDR3 bases are TGTGCCAGCAGCTTAGTCTGTGGAGGGCAGGAGTACGAGCAGTACTTC. This sequence encodes CASSLVCGGQEYEQYF.

The chain recombines TRBV18 with TRBJ2-3, with TRBD2 matching over 8 bases. Germline-derived CDR1 and CDR2 are KGHSH and LQKENI. Trimming cost V 4 bases and J 0 bases; bases outside gene matches: 6. The CDR3 has 16 amino acids. The CDR3 bases are TGTGCCAGCTCACAACGACTAGCGCACAGCACAGATACGCAGTATTTT. This gives the protein CASSQRLAHSTDTQYF.

The J gene is TRBJ1-1, the V gene TRBV7-9; perhaps TRBD1 as D (5 bases). Trimming pared 5 bases from V and 6 bases from J, leaving 16 bases between. Germline V CDR1 and CDR2: SEHNR, FQNEAQ (reference sequence). The CDR3 runs 14 residues. CDR3 sequence (DNA): TGTGCCAGCAGCATGGGGGGACGAGGGCCTGAAGCTTTCTTT. Translated: CASSMGGRGPEAFF. Combining the CDR3 with reference TRBV7-9 and TRBJ1-1 gives the whole variable domain DTGVSQNPRHKITKRGQNVTFRCDPISEHNRLYWYRQTLGQGPEFLTYFQNEAQLEKSRLLSDRFSAERPKGSFSTLEIQRTEQGDSAMYLCASSMGGRGPEAFFGQGTRLTVV.